The clone carrying this T cell receptor beta chain was recorded many times. The data derive from a study of neurological immune-mediated disorders. In germline, CDR1 is SGDLS, CDR2 YYNGEE. CDR3 length equals 14 residues. V was clipped by 3 bases and J by 2 bases; unmatched bases: 4. Healthy controls comprised blood bank volunteers in Maryland, USA. For the unsorted libraries, 2 million PBMCs stored at -80 C served as input. With 10-nucleotide random UMIs, 5'RACE was used to make the cDNA. TCRdb itself ran the 5' RACE reads through MiXCR, one entry per CDR3 protein. The sample lists over 45,000 distinct CDR3 sequences, about 26% occurring once.

This TCR was sampled from a woman in her 70s in good health. The sample comprised PBMCs. The V gene is TRBV9, the J gene TRBJ2-7; 8 bases are a match to TRBD1. The CDR3 protein is CASSATGAAYEQYF. CDR3 in DNA: TGTGCCAGCAGCGCGACAGGGGCGGCCTACGAGCAGTACTTC. Together with reference TRBV9 and TRBJ2-7, the CDR3 gives the full variable domain: DSGVTQTPKHLITATGQRVTLRCSPRSGDLSVYWYQQSLDQGLQFLIQYYNGEERAKGNILERFSAQQFPDLHSELNLSSLELGDSALYFCASSATGAAYEQYFGPGTRLTVT.